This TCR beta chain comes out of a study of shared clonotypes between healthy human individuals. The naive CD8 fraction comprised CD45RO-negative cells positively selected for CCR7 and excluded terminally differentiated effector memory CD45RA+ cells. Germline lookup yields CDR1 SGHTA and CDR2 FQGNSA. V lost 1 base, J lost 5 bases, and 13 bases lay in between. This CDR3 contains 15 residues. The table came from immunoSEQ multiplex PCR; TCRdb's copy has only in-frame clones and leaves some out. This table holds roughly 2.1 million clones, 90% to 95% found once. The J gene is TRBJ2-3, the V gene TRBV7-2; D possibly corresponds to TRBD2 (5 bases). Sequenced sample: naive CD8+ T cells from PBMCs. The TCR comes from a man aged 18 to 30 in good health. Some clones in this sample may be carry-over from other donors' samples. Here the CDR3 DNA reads TGTGCCAGCAGCTTAGAGGGTGGCAGCGGAGATACGCAGTATTTT. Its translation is CASSLEGGSGDTQYF.